What follows is one T cell receptor beta chain and its context. This entry comes from a study of blood T cell repertoires in COVID-19. About the research overall: Samples representing acute and convalescent COVID-19 were sourced from the United States, Italy and Spain. Nucleic acid was either cDNA or gDNA, and it came from T cells, B-cell-depleted T cells, or PBMCs.

Those who participated ranged in age from about 18 to 89 years and resided in approximately 23 US areas. The V end was cut by 5 bases, the J end by 5 bases, with 9 bases between. Germline CDR1 is SQVTM and CDR2 is ANQGSEA. CDR3 length equals 11 residues. Authors' processing steps: Reference gene primer amplification gave nucleated cell count estimates. The repertoire was sequenced with immunoSEQ multiplex PCR; TCRdb's copy has only in-frame clones and lacks some. From that table come the V and J calls and clone size; the DNA was used to work out D and trimming. The sample has some 200,000 clones, 88% seen once; the top ten hold around 2.7%.

The chain carries TRBV29-1 and TRBJ1-2; D is undetermined. This TCR was recovered from a woman aged 25 to 39 who had recovered from COVID-19. The sequenced material came from PBMCs or T cells enriched from blood (not recorded which). In DNA, the CDR3 is TGCAGCGTTTTTACAGCTTATGGCTACACCTTC. The encoded protein is CSVFTAYGYTF.